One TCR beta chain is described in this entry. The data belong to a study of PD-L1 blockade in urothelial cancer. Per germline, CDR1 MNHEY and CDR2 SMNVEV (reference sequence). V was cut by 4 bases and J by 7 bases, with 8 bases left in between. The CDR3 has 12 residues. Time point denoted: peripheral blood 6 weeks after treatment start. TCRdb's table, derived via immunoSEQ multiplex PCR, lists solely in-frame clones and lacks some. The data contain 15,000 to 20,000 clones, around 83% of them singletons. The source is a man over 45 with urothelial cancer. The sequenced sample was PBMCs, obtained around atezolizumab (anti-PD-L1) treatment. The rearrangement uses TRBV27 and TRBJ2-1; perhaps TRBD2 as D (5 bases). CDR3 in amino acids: CASSSRENEQFF. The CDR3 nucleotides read TGTGCCAGCAGTTCAAGGGAGAATGAGCAGTTCTTC.